Each of the 12 T cell receptor beta chains below was sequenced from the same sample in a study of cytomegalovirus exposure and HLA in healthy donors. With 60 Vbeta and 13 Jbeta primers, the PCR was carried out. Generated by immunoSEQ multiplex PCR, the TCRdb table keeps only in-frame clones and is missing some. The repertoire holds around 99,000 clones, about 80% seen once, with approximately 7.7% in the top ten. The sample comprised PBMCs. Receptors were obtained from a woman between 50 and 59 years old in good health and CMV-seropositive.

This sequence joins TRBV7-7 and TRBJ2-4, with 7 bases fitting TRBD2. V lost 10 bases to trimming and J lost 12 bases; unmatched junction nucleotides: 9. From germline, CDR1 is SSHAT and CDR2 FNYEAQ (reference sequence). CDR3 size: 11 residues. CDR3 amino acids: CATSGTISQYF. CDR3 bases: TGTGCCACCTCCGGGACTATCAGTCAGTACTTC.

The gene calls are TRBV19 and TRBJ2-7; D remains unclear. The CDR3 sequence is 15 residues long. Trimming removed 2 bases from V and 6 bases from J, with 17 bases in between. Germline V gene sequence: CDR1 LNHDA, CDR2 SQIVND (reference sequence). For the CDR3, the DNA is TGTGCCAGTAGTATAACCCCGACTCAGCCTGGCGAGCAGTACTTC. As protein: CASSITPTQPGEQYF.

The chain uses TRBV5-4 and TRBJ2-7, with TRBD2 identical over 12 bases. The V gene's germline CDR1 is SGHNT and CDR2 YYREEE (reference sequence). Trimming removed 5 bases from V and 5 bases from J; junction bases left unmatched: 8. The CDR3 contains 15 residues. In nucleotides, the CDR3 is TGTGCCAGCAGGTCTAGCGGGGGGGCTTCCCACGAGCAGTACTTC. Translating it yields CASRSSGGASHEQYF.

The chain joins TRBV4-3 to TRBJ2-4; D unclear. V lost 0 bases and J 7 bases, leaving 7 bases between the germline ends. This CDR3 has 13 amino acids. Germline CDR1 is LGHNA and CDR2 is YSLEER. In DNA, the CDR3 is TGCGCCAGCAGCCAAGACCGTAGTAACATTCAGTACTTC. Protein sequence: CASSQDRSNIQYF.

This chain connects TRBV10-3 to TRBJ2-6, with a weak D call TRBD1 (7 bases). CDR1 is ENHRY, CDR2 SYGVKD, per germline. Deletions cut 6 bases from V and 1 base from J, with 16 bases between. The CDR3 is 17 residues long. CDR3 amino acids: CAISSQGGISGANVLTF. Written as DNA, the CDR3 is TGTGCCATCAGCTCCCAGGGGGGAATTTCTGGGGCCAACGTCCTGACTTTC.

This chain uses TRBV6-1 with TRBJ1-5, with D possibly matching TRBD1 (5 bases). V lost 3 bases, J lost 5 bases, and 8 bases lay in between. This CDR3 spans 13 amino acids. Germline-derived CDR1 and CDR2 are MNHNS and SASEGT. The CDR3 loop reads CASSDWGDQPQHF. CDR3 nucleotide sequence: TGTGCCAGCAGTGATTGGGGGGATCAGCCCCAGCATTTT.

The chain recombines TRBV19 with TRBJ1-1, with D possibly TRBD1 on 6 matching bases. The CDR3 runs to 14 residues. CDR1 is LNHDA and CDR2 is SQIVND in the germline V gene (reference sequence). V lost 4 bases, J lost 6 bases, and 15 bases lay in between. CDR3: CASSKLQGRAEAFF. CDR3 in DNA: TGTGCCAGTAGTAAGCTCCAGGGGAGGGCTGAAGCTTTCTTT.

V gene TRBV4-1 combines with J gene TRBJ1-2; tentative D call: TRBD1 (6 bases). Trimming pared 2 bases from V and 3 bases from J, leaving 10 bases between. This CDR3 comprises 14 residues. Germline loops: CDR1 MGHRA, CDR2 YSYEKL. The chain's CDR3 is CASSQSDSDYGYTF. The CDR3 bases are TGCGCCAGCAGCCAATCGGACAGTGACTATGGCTACACCTTC.

The rearrangement uses TRBV18 and TRBJ1-2; possibly TRBD1 for D (6 bases). CDR1 KGHSH and CDR2 LQKENI come from the germline V gene. The V gene lost 6 bases and the J gene lost 4 bases, with 15 bases spanning the gap. The length of the CDR3 is 14 residues. CDR3 DNA sequence: TGTGCCAGCTCGCTGACAGGACCCCTCTATGGCTACACCTTC. Translated: CASSLTGPLYGYTF.

This chain joins TRBV27 and TRBJ2-1, with D maybe TRBD1 (6 bases). The CDR3 covers 17 residues. Germline CDR1 MNHEY, CDR2 SMNVEV (reference sequence). The germline V and J ends were trimmed by 6 bases and 4 bases, with 22 bases remaining between them. This chain's CDR3 is CASRPSLNRALYNEQFF. Written as DNA, the CDR3 is TGTGCCAGCAGACCATCTCTCAACAGGGCCCTTTACAATGAGCAGTTCTTC.

CDR3 sequence reads: CASSRTSGTDTQYF. CDR3 DNA sequence: TGTGCCAGCTCGCGGACTAGCGGCACAGATACGCAGTATTTT. The J gene is TRBJ2-3, the V gene TRBV6-5; 9 bases map to TRBD2. Germline-derived CDR1 and CDR2 are MNHEY and SVGAGI. CDR3 length: 14 residues. The J segment lost 1 base and the V segment lost 8 bases, leaving 4 bases of the junction unmatched.

This chain joins TRBV19 and TRBJ2-5, with D maybe TRBD2 (6 bases). Germline values: CDR1 LNHDA, CDR2 SQIVND (reference sequence). This CDR3 contains 15 residues. V dropped 6 bases and J dropped 0 bases, with 14 bases sitting between them. The CDR3 sequence: CASSHRLVYQETQYF. CDR3 in DNA: TGTGCCAGTAGCCACCGACTAGTGTACCAAGAGACCCAGTACTTC.